Given below is one T cell receptor beta chain in context. A single count supports this clone. This clone's antigen is unknown. Base qualities are not provided; no much larger clone lies one nucleotide away. These data come from a study of T cell changes during pregnancy in multiple sclerosis (dated by TCRdb to about 2019). In terms of the full investigation: The study looked at changes in the T cell repertoire across pregnancy in women with multiple sclerosis.

Trimming accounts for 6 bases at V and 0 bases at J, while the number of junction bases matched to no gene is 7. Per the germline V gene, SNHLY is the CDR1 and FYNNEI is the CDR2. Reading from cysteine to phenylalanine, the CDR3 counts 15 amino acids. The only DNA kept is the CDR3, 45 bases in frame from the first base. Library preparation employed the immunoSEQ multiplex PCR assay. TCRdb took this table from immuneACCESS and kept in-frame rearrangements with V and J called. Such tables lack part of the clones; where checked against another copy, unresolved V genes explain under half of the gap, and the rest is unexplained. In this sample the table shows 90,000 to 100,000 clones, about 92% of which occur a single time. The ten top clones hold about 1.5% of the sample.

The starting material was peripheral blood, obtained in the first trimester of pregnancy. The chain employs TRBV2 and TRBJ1-1; 7 nucleotides in the junction match TRBD1. The sequence was collected from a female donor with multiple sclerosis, enrolled in a pregnancy study. The CDR3 region reads CASRTYDRVNTEAFF. The nucleotides read TGTGCCAGCAGGACATATGACAGGGTGAACACTGAAGCTTTCTTT.